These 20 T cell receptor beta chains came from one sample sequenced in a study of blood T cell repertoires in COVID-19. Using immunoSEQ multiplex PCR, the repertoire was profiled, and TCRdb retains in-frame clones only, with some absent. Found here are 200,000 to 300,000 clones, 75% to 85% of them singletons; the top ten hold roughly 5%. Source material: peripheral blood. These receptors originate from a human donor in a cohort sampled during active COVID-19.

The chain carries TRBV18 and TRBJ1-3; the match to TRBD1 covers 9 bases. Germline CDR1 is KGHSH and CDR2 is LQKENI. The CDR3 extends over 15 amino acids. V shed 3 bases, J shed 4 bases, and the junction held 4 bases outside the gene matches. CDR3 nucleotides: TGTGCCAGCTCACCCCGGACAGGGGACGGAAACACCATATATTTT. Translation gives CASSPRTGDGNTIYF.

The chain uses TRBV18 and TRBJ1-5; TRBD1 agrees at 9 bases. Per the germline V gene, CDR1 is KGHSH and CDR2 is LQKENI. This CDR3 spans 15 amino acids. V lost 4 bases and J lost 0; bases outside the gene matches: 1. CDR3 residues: CASSLTGGSNQPQHF. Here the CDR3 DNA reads TGTGCCAGCTCACTGACAGGGGGTAGCAATCAGCCCCAGCATTTT.

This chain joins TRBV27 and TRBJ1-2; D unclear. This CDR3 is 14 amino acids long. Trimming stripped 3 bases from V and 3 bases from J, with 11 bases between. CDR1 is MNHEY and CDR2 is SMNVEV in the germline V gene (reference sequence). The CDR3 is CASSFSGRDYGYTF. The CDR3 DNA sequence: TGTGCCAGCAGTTTTTCTGGGAGGGACTATGGCTACACCTTC.

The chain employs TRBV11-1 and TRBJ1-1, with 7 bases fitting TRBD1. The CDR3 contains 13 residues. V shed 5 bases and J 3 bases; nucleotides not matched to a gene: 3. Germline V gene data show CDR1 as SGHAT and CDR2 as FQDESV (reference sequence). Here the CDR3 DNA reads TGTGCCAGCAGCCAAACAGGGGACACTGAAGCTTTCTTT. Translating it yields CASSQTGDTEAFF.

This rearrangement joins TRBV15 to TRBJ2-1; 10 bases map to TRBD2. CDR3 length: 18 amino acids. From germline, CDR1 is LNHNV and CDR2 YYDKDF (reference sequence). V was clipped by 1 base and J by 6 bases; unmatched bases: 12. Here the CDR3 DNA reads TGTGCCACCAGCAGAGTTAAGGTAGCGGGGGGAAGGGGCAATGAGCAGTTCTTC. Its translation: CATSRVKVAGGRGNEQFF. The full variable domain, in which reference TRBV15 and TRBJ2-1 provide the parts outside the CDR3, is DAMVIQNPRYQVTQFGKPVTLSCSQTLNHNVMYWYQQKSSQAPKLLFHYYDKDFNNEADTPDNFQSRRPNTSFCFLDIRSPGLGDTAMYLCATSRVKVAGGRGNEQFFGPGTRLTVL.

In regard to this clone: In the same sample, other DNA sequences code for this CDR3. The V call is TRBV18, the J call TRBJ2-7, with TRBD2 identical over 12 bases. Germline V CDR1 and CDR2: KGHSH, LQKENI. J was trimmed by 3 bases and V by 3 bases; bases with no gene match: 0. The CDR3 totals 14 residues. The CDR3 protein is CASSPTSGSYEQYF. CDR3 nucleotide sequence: TGTGCCAGCTCACCGACTAGCGGGAGCTACGAGCAGTACTTC.

CDR3 in amino acids: CASSTTGTGNEKLFF. The CDR3 DNA is TGTGCCAGCAGTACAACCGGGACAGGCAATGAAAAACTGTTTTTT. The chain has TRBV28 and TRBJ1-4, with 8 bases identical to TRBD1. Germline V gene lookup returns CDR1 MDHEN and CDR2 SYDVKM. The J segment lost 5 bases and the V segment lost 5 bases, leaving 7 bases of the junction unmatched. The CDR3 is 15 residues long.

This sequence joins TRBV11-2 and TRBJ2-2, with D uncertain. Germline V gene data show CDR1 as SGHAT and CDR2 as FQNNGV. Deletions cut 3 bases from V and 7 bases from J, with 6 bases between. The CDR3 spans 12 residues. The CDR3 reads CASSFFNGELFF. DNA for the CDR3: TGTGCCAGCAGCTTTTTCAACGGGGAGCTGTTTTTT. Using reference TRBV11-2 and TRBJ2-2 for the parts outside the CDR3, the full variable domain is EAGVAQSPRYKIIEKRQSVAFWCNPISGHATLYWYQQILGQGPKLLIQFQNNGVVDDSQLPKDRFSAERLKGVDSTLKIQPAKLEDSAVYLCASSFFNGELFFGEGSRLTVL.

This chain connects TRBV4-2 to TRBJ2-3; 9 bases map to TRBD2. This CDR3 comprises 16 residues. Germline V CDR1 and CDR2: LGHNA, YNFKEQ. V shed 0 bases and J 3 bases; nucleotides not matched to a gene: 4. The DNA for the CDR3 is TGTGCCAGCAGCCAAGAGGGGGCGGGAGGGACAGATACGCAGTATTTT. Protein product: CASSQEGAGGTDTQYF.

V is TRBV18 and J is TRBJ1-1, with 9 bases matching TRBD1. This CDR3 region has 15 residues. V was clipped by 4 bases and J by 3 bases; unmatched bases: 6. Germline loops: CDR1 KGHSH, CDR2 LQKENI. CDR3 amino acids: CASSLGQGLHTEAFF. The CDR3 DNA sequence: TGTGCCAGCTCACTCGGACAGGGGTTACACACTGAAGCTTTCTTT.

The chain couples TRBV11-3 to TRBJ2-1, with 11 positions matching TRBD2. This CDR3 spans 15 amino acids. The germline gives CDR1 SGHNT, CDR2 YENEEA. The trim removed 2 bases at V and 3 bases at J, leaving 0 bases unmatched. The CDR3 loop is CASSLTSGSYNEQFF. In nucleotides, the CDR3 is TGTGCCAGCAGCTTAACTAGCGGGAGCTACAATGAGCAGTTCTTC.

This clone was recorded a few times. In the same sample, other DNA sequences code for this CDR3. CDR3 sequence (DNA): TGTGCCAGCAGCTTGACAGCGAACACTGAAGCTTTCTTT. Residues: CASSLTANTEAFF. V is TRBV7-9 and J is TRBJ1-1, with D possibly being TRBD1 (5 bases). The CDR3 extends over 13 amino acids. Germline assignment: CDR1 SEHNR and CDR2 FQNEAQ (reference sequence). The ends were cut back, 3 bases at V and 1 base at J, with 6 bases in the middle.

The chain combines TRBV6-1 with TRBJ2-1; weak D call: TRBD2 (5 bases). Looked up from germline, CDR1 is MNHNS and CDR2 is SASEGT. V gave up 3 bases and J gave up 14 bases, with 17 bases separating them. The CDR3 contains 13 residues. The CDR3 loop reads CASSDPLVLAEFF. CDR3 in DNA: TGTGCCAGCAGTGACCCACTAGTCCTGGCCGAGTTCTTC.

CDR3 sequence reads: CSVLSGSSSYEQYF. The CDR3 DNA reads as TGCAGCGTCCTTAGCGGGAGCAGCTCCTACGAGCAGTACTTC. The chain couples TRBV29-1 to TRBJ2-7, with 9 nucleotides matching TRBD2. This CDR3 contains 14 residues. Germline values: CDR1 SQVTM, CDR2 ANQGSEA. Unmatched junction bases numbered 6, after V lost 6 bases and J lost 0 bases.

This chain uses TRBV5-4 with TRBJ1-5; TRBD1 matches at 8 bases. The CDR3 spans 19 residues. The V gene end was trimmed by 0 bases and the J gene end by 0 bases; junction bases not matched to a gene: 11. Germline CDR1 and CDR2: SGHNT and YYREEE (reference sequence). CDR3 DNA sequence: TGTGCCAGCAGCTTGGAATCCAGGGGGCGGATCATTAGCAATCAGCCCCAGCATTTT. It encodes CASSLESRGRIISNQPQHF.

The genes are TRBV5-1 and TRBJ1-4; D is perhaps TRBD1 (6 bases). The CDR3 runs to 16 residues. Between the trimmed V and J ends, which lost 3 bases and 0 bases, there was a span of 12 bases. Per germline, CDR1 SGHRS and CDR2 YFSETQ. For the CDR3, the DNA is TGCGCCAGCAGCTCTCGGACAGTCTCAACTAATGAAAAACTGTTTTTT. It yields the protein CASSSRTVSTNEKLFF.

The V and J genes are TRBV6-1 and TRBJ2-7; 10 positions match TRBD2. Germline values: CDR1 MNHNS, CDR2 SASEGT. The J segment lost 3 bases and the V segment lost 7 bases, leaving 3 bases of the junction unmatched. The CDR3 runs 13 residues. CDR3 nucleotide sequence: TGTGCCAGCATAGCGGGAGGAGGCTACGAGCAGTACTTC. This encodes CASIAGGGYEQYF.

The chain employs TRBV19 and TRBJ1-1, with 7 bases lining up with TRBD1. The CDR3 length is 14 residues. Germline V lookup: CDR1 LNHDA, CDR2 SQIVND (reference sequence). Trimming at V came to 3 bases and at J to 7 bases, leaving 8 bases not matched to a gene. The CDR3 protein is CASSIDRVGGEAFF. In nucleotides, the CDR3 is TGTGCCAGTAGTATTGACAGGGTTGGAGGTGAAGCTTTCTTT.

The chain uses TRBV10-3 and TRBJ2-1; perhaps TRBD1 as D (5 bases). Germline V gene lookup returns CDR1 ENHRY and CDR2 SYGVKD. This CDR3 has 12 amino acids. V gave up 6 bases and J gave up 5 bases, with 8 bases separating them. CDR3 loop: CAISKQDNEQFF. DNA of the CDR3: TGTGCCATCAGCAAACAGGACAATGAGCAGTTCTTC.

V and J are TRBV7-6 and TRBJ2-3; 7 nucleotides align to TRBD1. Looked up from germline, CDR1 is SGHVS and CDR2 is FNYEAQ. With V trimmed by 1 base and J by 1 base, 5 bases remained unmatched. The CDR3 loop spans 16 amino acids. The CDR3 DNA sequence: TGTGCCAGCAGCTTAGTTAGGGGGCGAGGCACAGATACGCAGTATTTT. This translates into CASSLVRGRGTDTQYF.